The TCR beta chain under discussion was sequenced for a study of blood T cell repertoires in COVID-19 (dated by TCRdb to the early 2020s). Concerning the study at large: Collaborator samples came from the United States, Italy and Spain and covered acute and convalescent phases of COVID-19. The dataset comprised deeply sampled blood TCRbeta repertoires from subjects exposed to, actively infected with, or recovered from COVID-19. Where available, HLA class I and class II types were taken from metadata supplied by the sample provider and were not determined by assay-based typing. Samples came from the ongoing ImmuneRACE study (first 160 participants) plus 1,254 subjects from 6 global collaborators. A freely available public database, intended as a resource for researchers studying the immune response to SARS-CoV-2, is where the repertoires were released. Sample metadata almost always included a de-identified subject ID, COVID-19 status, age in years and sex. The material from the prospective study consisted of cDNA or gDNA derived from T cells, B-cell-depleted T cells, or PBMCs.

TCRbeta CDR3 regions were amplified from genomic DNA using the immunoSEQ Assay, a bias-controlled multiplex PCR. As for the authors' bioinformatics: Within the assay, amplification of reference gene primers was used to estimate how many nucleated cells each sample contained. Sequence reads were collapsed and filtered to measure the absolute abundance of every unique TCRbeta CDR3 rearrangement. For each sample, productive Simpson clonality was calculated as the square root of Simpson's diversity index over productive rearrangements. In its TCRdb copy, this immuneACCESS table keeps in-frame sequences only and misses some clones. Where compared with another copy, unresolved V genes explain less than half of these, and the others have no known cause. V, J and clone size were drawn from that table, and D and trimming were deduced from the DNA. This sample holds some 150,000 clones; about 85% were observed only once. Of the sample, around 6.5% falls within the top ten clones.

CDR1 LGHNT and CDR2 FRNRAP were looked up in the germline V gene. The CDR3 sequence holds 14 residues, the cysteine and phenylalanine included. CDR3 DNA only is kept here, 42 bases in frame from base 1. V loses 4 bases at its end and J loses 8 bases; junction bases beyond the gene matches: 8. Points the paper makes about the study in general: Clinical and demographic metadata were provided uncurated, with the amount varying by source and participant.

About this clone: Its antigen target is currently unknown. No base-level quality is on record; no much larger clone is a single base apart.

Enrolling through a virtual design, the prospective study's participants ranged in age from roughly 18 to 89 years and lived across roughly 23 United States geographic areas. In the prospective study, participants were assigned to cohorts based on the clinical history participants reported in a screening survey and a study questionnaire. Recovered participants in ImmuneRACE Cohort 3 were defined by two consecutive negative NP/OP PCR tests, clearance by a healthcare professional, or resolution of symptoms. In the prospective study, whole blood, serum and a nasopharyngeal or oropharyngeal swab were collected from each participant by mobile phlebotomists. Additional blood draws and questionnaires over an approximately two-month period could optionally be provided by prospective study participants. Before DNA extraction, prospective study blood samples were shipped either frozen or at room temperature.

The sequencing sample was made of PBMCs or T cells enriched from blood (not recorded which). The source of this sequence is a woman aged 40 to 49 who had recovered from COVID-19. This sequence uses TRBV12-5 and TRBJ1-2; 9 nucleotides in the junction match TRBD1. The CDR3 region: CASGSTQGAQGYTF. The sequence in DNA is TGTGCTAGTGGTTCCACACAGGGGGCGCAGGGCTACACCTTC.